A selection of T cell receptor beta chains follows, all from one sample in a study of T-cell memory formation after mild COVID-19. In TCRdb, the 5' RACE reads were re-called with MiXCR into one record per CDR3 protein. The profile shows about 150,000 distinct CDR3 sequences, about 14% of them singletons. Specimen: PBMCs or a T cell subset sorted from them (not recorded which). Every receptor here comes from an adult woman who had mild COVID-19 (a few samples of this study predate the infection). Cell type and time point are not known. Both conserved end residues are part of each CDR3. D genes are given only for firm matches. The listing skips clone size in some rows; elsewhere it reads once, few, many or a size class.

V	D	size	J	CDR3	DNA
TRBV5-1	-	many	TRBJ2-6	CASSTARGGSIANVLTF	TGCGCCAGCAGCACGGCCAGGGGGGGCTCTATTGCCAACGTCCTGACTTTC
TRBV12-3/TRBV12-4	-	-	TRBJ2-1	CASSFPRLGGYNEQFF	TGTGCCAGCAGTTTCCCGAGGCTAGGGGGATACAATGAGCAGTTCTTC
TRBV5-6	-	-	TRBJ1-1	CASSLRGGWMNTEAFF	TGTGCCAGCAGCTTGAGAGGGGGGTGGATGAACACTGAAGCTTTCTTT
TRBV19	-	-	TRBJ2-3	CASRKDLVTDTQYF	TGTGCCAGTAGGAAGGACCTAGTAACAGATACGCAGTATTTT
TRBV27	-	many	TRBJ1-1	CASSALASGTGTEAFF	TGTGCCAGCAGTGCCCTGGCCTCCGGGACGGGAACTGAAGCTTTCTTT
TRBV7-8	-	few	TRBJ2-1	CASSQRSLNPYNEQFF	TGTGCCAGCAGCCAACGCTCCCTAAATCCCTACAATGAGCAGTTCTTC
TRBV12-3/TRBV12-4	-	few	TRBJ2-1	CASSPLPNEQFF	TGTGCCAGCAGTCCGCTTCCCAATGAGCAGTTCTTC
TRBV7-9	TRBD1	-	TRBJ1-1	CASSIRQGDTEAFF	TGTGCCAGCAGCATAAGACAGGGGGACACTGAAGCTTTCTTT
TRBV4-3	-	many	TRBJ2-3	CASSRWVQNTDTQYF	TGCGCCAGCAGCCGTTGGGTTCAAAACACAGATACGCAGTATTTT
TRBV20-1	-	once	TRBJ2-1	CSARDARGRTQSFSYNEQFF	TGCAGTGCTAGAGACGCTAGAGGGAGGACCCAGAGCTTCTCCTACAATGAGCAGTTCTTC
TRBV9	TRBD2	many	TRBJ2-1	CASSPGTSSYNEQFF	TGTGCCAGCAGCCCCGGGACTAGCTCCTACAATGAGCAGTTCTTC
TRBV5-6	-	few	TRBJ2-2	CASRLGGSGELFF	TGTGCCAGCAGGTTGGGGGGCAGCGGGGAGCTGTTTTTT
TRBV27	TRBD1	-	TRBJ2-7	CASLGTGLNEQYF	TGTGCCAGCCTCGGGACAGGGTTGAACGAGCAGTACTTC
TRBV12-3/TRBV12-4	-	-	TRBJ1-5	CASNRAYQPQHF	TGTGCCAGTAACAGGGCATATCAGCCCCAGCATTTT
TRBV29-1	TRBD1	few	TRBJ2-7	CSVAWDSYEQYF	TGCAGCGTGGCCTGGGACAGTTACGAGCAGTACTTC
TRBV12-3/TRBV12-4	TRBD1	many	TRBJ1-5	CASSSDRAGQPQHF	TGTGCCAGCAGTTCGGACAGGGCGGGTCAGCCCCAGCATTTT
TRBV5-6	-	few	TRBJ2-5	CASEHGTLETQYF	TGTGCCAGCGAACACGGGACCCTAGAGACCCAGTACTTC
TRBV6-5	TRBD2	-	TRBJ2-3	CASSYTASRGAVTDTQYF	TGTGCCAGCAGTTACACCGCCTCGCGGGGGGCGGTCACAGATACGCAGTATTTT
TRBV30	TRBD1	-	TRBJ2-7	CAWTQGQGSYEQYF	TGTGCCTGGACCCAGGGACAGGGGTCCTACGAGCAGTACTTC
TRBV6-2/TRBV6-3	-	-	TRBJ2-2	CASSLHRDGANTGELFF	TGTGCCAGCAGTTTACACCGGGACGGAGCGAACACCGGGGAGCTGTTTTTT
TRBV4-1	TRBD1	few	TRBJ1-5	CASSQGQGLNQPQHF	TGCGCCAGCAGCCAAGGACAGGGGTTAAATCAGCCCCAGCATTTT
TRBV12-3/TRBV12-4	TRBD2	-	TRBJ2-1	CASSLLLAVYNEQFF	TGTGCCAGCAGTTTATTACTAGCGGTCTACAATGAGCAGTTCTTC
TRBV3-1	TRBD1	-	TRBJ2-1	CDSSQEVRTGKVNEQFF	TGTGACAGCAGCCAAGAGGTCCGGACAGGGAAGGTCAATGAGCAGTTCTTC
TRBV11-2	-	-	TRBJ1-2	CASSPDHSSDYTF	TGTGCCAGCAGCCCGGATCACTCCTCCGACTACACCTTC
TRBV9	-	few	TRBJ1-2	CASSVVTNPNYGYTF	TGTGCCAGCAGCGTTGTCACGAACCCGAACTATGGCTACACCTTC
TRBV27	-	few	TRBJ2-7	CASSSGLFLNGDYEQYF	TGTGCCAGCAGCTCTGGACTCTTCCTGAACGGGGACTACGAGCAGTACTTC
TRBV18	-	-	TRBJ2-5	CASSPGTQETQYF	TGTGCCAGCTCACCCGGGACCCAAGAGACCCAGTACTTC
TRBV19	TRBD1	-	TRBJ1-5	CASSTGTVNQPQHF	TGTGCCAGTAGTACCGGGACAGTAAATCAGCCCCAGCATTTT